The 13 T cell receptor beta chains given below trace back to one sample, sequenced in a study of blood T cell repertoires in COVID-19. The repertoire was sequenced with immunoSEQ multiplex PCR; TCRdb's copy has only in-frame clones and lacks some. Of a few hundred thousand clones listed, 70% to 90% are singletons. Sequences were obtained from PBMCs or T cells enriched from blood (not recorded which). The receptors originated from a man under 40 who had recovered from COVID-19.

This chain uses TRBV3-1 (or the pseudogene TRBV3-2) with TRBJ2-3; 12 nucleotides agree with TRBD2. V dropped 5 bases and J dropped 6; count of bases not matched to a gene: 9. Germline V gene sequence: CDR1 LGHDT, CDR2 YNNKEL (reference sequence). This CDR3 spans 16 amino acids. The CDR3 region is CASSSGLAGERDTQYF. The CDR3 DNA is TGTGCCAGCAGCTCGGGACTAGCGGGTGAGAGGGATACGCAGTATTTT.

This chain joins TRBV18 and TRBJ1-4, with 8 bases that match TRBD1. CDR1 and CDR2 (germline): KGHSH, LQKENI. The CDR3 is 15 amino acids. The V segment lost 3 bases and the J segment 5 bases; nucleotides outside the gene matches: 5. CDR3 residues: CASSPRQGLNEKLFF. Written as DNA, the CDR3 is TGTGCCAGCTCACCCCGACAGGGGTTAAATGAAAAACTGTTTTTT.

The CDR3 loop reads CASSHDSRQGENSGNTIYF. CDR3 coding DNA: TGCGCCAGCAGCCACGACTCACGACAGGGGGAGAACTCTGGAAACACCATATATTTT. The rearrangement links TRBV4-1 to TRBJ1-3; 9 bases are a match to TRBD1. The V gene end was trimmed by 3 bases and the J gene end by 0 bases; junction bases not matched to a gene: 12. The germline gives CDR1 MGHRA, CDR2 YSYEKL. The CDR3 sequence is 19 residues long.

This chain uses TRBV30 with TRBJ1-6; the D is unclear. The CDR3 spans 14 residues. Trimming removed 0 bases from V and 7 bases from J, with 10 bases in between. The germline CDR1 and CDR2 sequences are GTSNPN and SVGIG (reference sequence). This CDR3 reads CAWSVVSGNSPLHF. As DNA, the CDR3 is TGTGCCTGGAGTGTAGTCAGCGGCAATTCACCCCTCCACTTT.

V usage is TRBV2 and J usage is TRBJ1-5; no reliable D call. CDR1 and CDR2 from the germline V gene are SNHLY and FYNNEI. The CDR3 extends over 14 amino acids. Trimming left V 3 bases short and J 3 bases short, with 9 bases between. CDR3 sequence: CASSDSSSNQPQHF. For the CDR3, the DNA is TGTGCCAGCAGTGATAGCAGTTCCAATCAGCCCCAGCATTTT.

V gene TRBV19 combines with J gene TRBJ2-1; TRBD2 aligns across 9 bases. Germline assignment: CDR1 LNHDA and CDR2 SQIVND (reference sequence). The CDR3 runs to 17 residues. J gave up 4 bases and V 0 bases, and 7 bases lay outside the gene matches. For the CDR3, the DNA is TGTGCCAGTAGTATAGAATCCGCGGGGGGGCCGTACAATGAGCAGTTCTTC. Encoded protein: CASSIESAGGPYNEQFF.

The rearrangement uses TRBV5-1 and TRBJ1-2; 7 bases are a match to TRBD1. J lost 6 bases, V lost 1 base, and 6 bases had no gene match. The CDR3 has 14 amino acids. The germline V gene encodes CDR1 SGHRS and CDR2 YFSETQ. CDR3: CASSLNEGANGYTF. CDR3 nucleotides: TGCGCCAGCAGCTTGAACGAGGGGGCGAATGGCTACACCTTC.

This sequence joins TRBV5-8 and TRBJ1-5; D unresolved. V shed 4 bases and J shed 0 bases, with 14 bases lying between them. This CDR3 has 16 amino acids. Germline CDR1 SGHTS, CDR2 YDEGEE. The DNA of the CDR3 is TGTGCCAGCAGCCCATTAGAACAGAATAGCAATCAGCCCCAGCATTTT. Its protein is CASSPLEQNSNQPQHF.

In its sample, this clone was seen once. The gene calls are TRBV2 and TRBJ2-3; 8 bases are shared with TRBD1. Trimming cost V 8 bases and J 1 base; bases outside gene matches: 2. The germline CDR1 and CDR2 sequences are SNHLY and FYNNEI. There are 13 residues in the CDR3. CDR3 residues: CASDRGGTDTQYF. The CDR3 DNA reads as TGTGCCAGCGACAGGGGCGGCACAGATACGCAGTATTTT.

This clone showed up just once. The chain uses TRBV7-2 and TRBJ1-5; perhaps TRBD1 as D (6 bases). This CDR3 has 15 amino acids. The ends were cut back, 2 bases at V and 2 bases at J, with 10 bases in the middle. The germline V gene encodes CDR1 SGHTA and CDR2 FQGNSA. The CDR3 spells CASSLNRAGNQPQHF. CDR3 nucleotides: TGTGCCAGCAGCTTAAACAGGGCAGGCAATCAGCCCCAGCATTTT. The whole variable domain, remainder taken from reference TRBV7-2 and TRBJ1-5, is GAGVSQSPSNKVTEKGKDVELRCDPISGHTALYWYRQSLGQGLEFLIYFQGNSAPDKSGLPSDRFSAERTGGSVSTLTIQRTQQEDSAVYLCASSLNRAGNQPQHFGDGTRLSIL.

The chain links TRBV5-1 to TRBJ2-3; 7 bases map to TRBD1. This CDR3 region has 17 residues. Per germline, CDR1 SGHRS and CDR2 YFSETQ. After removal of 5 bases from V and 6 bases from J, the junction contained 18 bases not matched to a gene. CDR3: CASSLNRGASSQDTQYF. CDR3 bases: TGCGCCAGCAGTTTGAACAGGGGCGCAAGTTCTCAGGATACGCAGTATTTT.

The V call is TRBV21-1, the J call TRBJ1-5; the listed D gene, TRBD1, was not tested against the DNA. TRBV21-1 is recorded as a pseudogene. CDR3 size: 20 residues. The DNA of the CDR3 is TGTGCCAGCCCCGAACGCGAAATTGGGACAGGACTATATAGCAATCAGCCCCAGCATTTT. Translation: CASPEREIGTGLYSNQPQHF.

The CDR3 spells CASSPTGLRTDTQYF. In DNA form, the CDR3 reads TGTGCCAGCAGTCCTACGGGACTCCGCACAGATACGCAGTATTTT. The chain carries TRBV2 and TRBJ2-3; weak D call: TRBD2 (6 bases). Germline CDR1 and CDR2: SNHLY and FYNNEI. The CDR3 loop spans 15 amino acids. V was clipped by 5 bases and J by 1 base, with 13 bases between them.